These 5 T cell receptor beta chains originate from one sample sequenced in a study of type 1 regulatory T cells. Using its own MiXCR run on the reads, TCRdb lists one record per CDR3 protein. The repertoire holds around 65,000 distinct CDR3 sequences, around 49% seen once, with 2% to 2.5% in the top ten. No antigens are known for them. The sample consisted of cultured non-Tr1 T cells, either the whole culture or a sorted T cell fraction (not recorded which). The receptor source for this set is a human donor in good health.

The chain recombines TRBV5-1 with TRBJ1-1; the match to TRBD1 covers 8 bases. Germline-derived CDR1 and CDR2 are SGHRS and YFSETQ. Trimming took 4 bases from V and 4 from J; bases not matched to a gene: 6. The CDR3 consists of 14 residues. The CDR3 DNA reads as TGCGCCAGCAGCAACGGACAGGGCGTCACTGAAGCTTTCTTT. It translates to CASSNGQGVTEAFF.

This clonotype was seen more than once but under ten times. The chain joins TRBV7-2 to TRBJ1-4, with TRBD1 identical over 9 bases. V was pared by 5 bases and J by 7 bases, with 8 bases of the junction left unmatched. The germline V gene has CDR1 SGHTA and CDR2 FQGNSA. This CDR3 is 15 amino acids long. CDR3 protein: CASSRAGTGSEKLFF. As DNA, the CDR3 is TGTGCCAGCAGCCGAGCCGGGACAGGGAGTGAAAAACTGTTTTTT.

The rearrangement joins TRBV12-3 or TRBV12-4 to TRBJ2-7; perhaps TRBD2 as D (6 bases). V lost 3 bases, J lost 4 bases, and 13 bases lay in between. CDR3 length: 14 amino acids. As DNA, the CDR3 is TGTGCCAGCAGTTTCCGGGGCCGGGGGTACGAGCAGTACTTC. Amino acid sequence: CASSFRGRGYEQYF.

This chain uses TRBV15 with TRBJ1-3, with TRBD1 as a possible D gene (5 bases). CDR1 and CDR2 (germline): LNHNV, YYDKDF (reference sequence). CDR3 length equals 16 residues. Between the trimmed V and J ends, which lost 8 bases and 0 bases, there was a span of 17 bases. CDR3 bases: TGTGCCACCGCAAGGGGACGGCTAAACTCTGGAAACACCATATATTTT. The encoded protein is CATARGRLNSGNTIYF.

This clonotype has only a few counts. The chain couples TRBV3-1 to TRBJ1-2; 8 nucleotides align to TRBD1. Germline assignment: CDR1 LGHDT and CDR2 YNNKEL (reference sequence). The CDR3 loop spans 17 amino acids. V was pared by 3 bases and J by 0 bases, with 9 bases of the junction left unmatched. Written as DNA, the CDR3 is TGTGCCAGCAGCCATAGGGACAGGCCCCATTCTAACTATGGCTACACCTTC. The encoded protein is CASSHRDRPHSNYGYTF.